A selection of T cell receptor beta chains follows, all from one sample in a study of T cells in Graves' hyperthyroidism and ophthalmopathy. One entry per CDR3 protein, called by TCRdb with MiXCR from the multiplex PCR reads. This sample has approximately 300,000 distinct CDR3 sequences, with approximately 19% found just once. The sequencing input was blood. Receptors were obtained from a man aged 45 to 65 with Graves' ophthalmopathy. The CDR3 runs from the conserved cysteine through the conserved F or W. D genes are given only for firm matches. The size field is filled for only some rows; it gives once, few, many or a size class.

d_gene: -
j_gene: TRBJ1-1
v_gene: TRBV19
abundance: few
CDR3aa: CASSTGTSPGTEAFF
CDR3nt: TGTGCCAGTAGTACTGGGACGTCCCCTGGCACCGAAGCTTTCTTT

d_gene: -
j_gene: TRBJ1-2
v_gene: TRBV20-1
abundance: few
CDR3aa: CSARVPDRGNGYTF
CDR3nt: TGCAGTGCTAGAGTCCCCGACAGAGGAAATGGCTACACCTTC

d_gene: TRBD1
j_gene: TRBJ2-3
v_gene: TRBV18
abundance: -
CDR3aa: CASSNGQGARHTQYF
CDR3nt: TGTGCCAGCTCAAACGGACAGGGGGCCAGACATACGCAGTATTTT

d_gene: -
j_gene: TRBJ2-3
v_gene: TRBV15
abundance: few
CDR3aa: CATSWDRDYADTQYF
CDR3nt: TGTGCCACCAGCTGGGACCGGGATTATGCAGATACGCAGTATTTT

d_gene: -
j_gene: TRBJ1-1
v_gene: TRBV6-1
abundance: -
CDR3aa: CASSDRDLSEAFF
CDR3nt: TGTGCCAGCAGTGACCGGGATCTTTCTGAAGCTTTCTTT

d_gene: TRBD1
j_gene: TRBJ1-1
v_gene: TRBV7-9
abundance: -
CDR3aa: CASSFAAGQSLLNTEAFF
CDR3nt: TGTGCCAGCAGCTTTGCCGCGGGACAGTCCTTACTGAACACTGAAGCTTTCTTT

d_gene: -
j_gene: TRBJ2-7
v_gene: TRBV30
abundance: -
CDR3aa: CAWSVAGGYEQYF
CDR3nt: TGTGCCTGGAGTGTAGCAGGGGGGTACGAGCAGTACTTC

d_gene: -
j_gene: TRBJ2-2
v_gene: TRBV20-1
abundance: -
CDR3aa: CSAWDKNTGELFF
CDR3nt: TGCAGTGCTTGGGACAAGAACACCGGGGAGCTGTTTTTT

d_gene: -
j_gene: TRBJ2-7
v_gene: TRBV6-5
abundance: few
CDR3aa: CASSETGGDDEQYF
CDR3nt: TGTGCCAGCAGTGAAACCGGGGGTGACGACGAGCAGTACTTC

d_gene: -
j_gene: TRBJ2-3
v_gene: TRBV5-4
abundance: many
CDR3aa: CASSGEGRRTDTQYF
CDR3nt: TGTGCCAGCAGCGGAGAAGGGAGACGGACAGATACGCAGTATTTT

d_gene: -
j_gene: TRBJ1-2
v_gene: TRBV20-1
abundance: many
CDR3aa: CSAEGDYGYTF
CDR3nt: TGCAGTGCTGAGGGTGACTATGGCTACACCTTC

d_gene: TRBD2
j_gene: TRBJ2-7
v_gene: TRBV9
abundance: -
CDR3aa: CASSSGGLAGVEQYF
CDR3nt: TGTGCCAGCAGCTCAGGGGGACTAGCGGGAGTCGAGCAGTACTTC

d_gene: TRBD2
j_gene: TRBJ2-1
v_gene: TRBV6-1
abundance: -
CDR3aa: CASSRREAGGPSEQFF
CDR3nt: TGTGCCAGCAGTCGGCGAGAGGCGGGAGGGCCAAGTGAGCAGTTCTTC

d_gene: -
j_gene: TRBJ2-5
v_gene: TRBV20-1
abundance: few
CDR3aa: CSAPPGLSLETQYF
CDR3nt: TGCAGTGCTCCCCCGGGACTGTCCTTGGAGACCCAGTACTTC

d_gene: TRBD2
j_gene: TRBJ2-7
v_gene: TRBV5-6
abundance: many
CDR3aa: CASSLGSGRSYEQYF
CDR3nt: TGTGCCAGCAGCTTAGGAAGCGGGAGGTCGTACGAGCAGTACTTC

d_gene: -
j_gene: TRBJ1-5
v_gene: TRBV28
abundance: many
CDR3aa: CASSFSRQGNQPQHF
CDR3nt: TGTGCCAGCAGTTTTAGTAGGCAGGGCAATCAGCCCCAGCATTTT

d_gene: TRBD2
j_gene: TRBJ2-1
v_gene: TRBV3-1
abundance: many
CDR3aa: CASSQTSGPYNEQFF
CDR3nt: TGTGCCAGCAGCCAAACTAGCGGTCCGTACAATGAGCAGTTCTTC

d_gene: -
j_gene: TRBJ1-1
v_gene: TRBV19
abundance: -
CDR3aa: CASSISGRSPRTFF
CDR3nt: TGTGCCAGTAGTATATCTGGGAGATCCCCACGTACTTTCTTT

d_gene: TRBD1
j_gene: TRBJ1-1
v_gene: TRBV12-3/TRBV12-4
abundance: many
CDR3aa: CASSGQADYTEAFF
CDR3nt: TGTGCCAGCAGTGGACAGGCCGATTACACTGAAGCTTTCTTT

d_gene: -
j_gene: TRBJ2-1
v_gene: TRBV5-1
abundance: -
CDR3aa: CASSLEGWDEQFF
CDR3nt: TGCGCCAGCAGCTTGGAGGGTTGGGATGAGCAGTTCTTC

d_gene: TRBD1
j_gene: TRBJ2-6
v_gene: TRBV4-1
abundance: few
CDR3aa: CASSQVQGAGANVLTF
CDR3nt: TGCGCCAGCAGCCAAGTCCAGGGGGCTGGGGCCAACGTCCTGACTTTC

d_gene: TRBD1
j_gene: TRBJ2-7
v_gene: TRBV5-5
abundance: few
CDR3aa: CASSLTGTGVQRYEQYF
CDR3nt: TGTGCCAGCAGCTTAACCGGGACAGGGGTACAACGCTACGAGCAGTACTTC

d_gene: -
j_gene: TRBJ2-5
v_gene: TRBV12-3/TRBV12-4
abundance: -
CDR3aa: CASSPPGASLGETQYF
CDR3nt: TGTGCCAGCAGTCCCCCGGGGGCTAGCTTGGGAGAGACCCAGTACTTC